The present T cell receptor beta chain was sequenced within a study of OX40 agonist ivuxolimab in advanced cancers. The wider study: Ivuxolimab was delivered to patients intravenously every 2 weeks at doses spanning 0.01 to 10 mg/kg.

Findings and limits, study-wide: Among the least clonally expanded were partial responders at 0.1-3.0 mg/kg.

Measured with immunoSEQ multiplex PCR; TCRdb has only the in-frame clones, and not every one. The table records approximately 75,000 clones, roughly 78% of them present only once. CDR1 is SGHRS and CDR2 is YFSETQ in the germline V gene. The trim removed 3 bases at V and 7 bases at J, leaving 4 bases unmatched. There are 12 residues in the CDR3. This clone occurred many times. The antigen remains undetermined. The chain is built from TRBV5-1 and TRBJ2-7, with 7 bases matching TRBD1. Material: CD4+ or CD8+ T cells sorted from blood, obtained in a trial of the OX40 agonist ivuxolimab. The TCR comes from an adult with an advanced solid tumor such as melanoma, head and neck, liver or kidney cancer. The CDR3 here is CASSSRGREQYF. Here the CDR3 DNA reads TGCGCCAGCAGCTCAAGGGGGCGGGAGCAGTACTTC.